These 16 T cell receptor beta chains were all obtained from the same sample, sequenced in a study of cytomegalovirus exposure and HLA in healthy donors (dated by TCRdb to 2016 to 2017). The method behind the library was the immunoSEQ multiplex PCR assay. TCRdb's version of the immuneACCESS table is confined to in-frame rearrangements and falls short of the full clone set. An unresolved V gene accounts for under half of the shortfall where checked; the remainder is of unknown origin. The table for this sample lists about 150,000 clones; less than 95% of them were counted only once. The ten most abundant clones make up about 1.7% of the sample. Sequencing was carried out using PBMCs. The receptors stem from a man in his late teens or twenties in good health and CMV-seropositive.

The V gene is TRBV11-1, the J gene TRBJ2-7, with 9 bases that match TRBD1. The CDR3 has 15 residues. Germline CDR1 is SGHAT and CDR2 is FQDESV (reference sequence). Unmatched junction bases numbered 7, after V lost 2 bases and J lost 5 bases. This chain's CDR3 is CASSLSPGQGHEQYF. CDR3 sequence (DNA): TGTGCCAGCAGCTTATCACCGGGACAGGGCCACGAGCAGTACTTC.

The rearrangement uses TRBV27 and TRBJ1-2; D possibly corresponds to TRBD1 (6 bases). The germline gives CDR1 MNHEY, CDR2 SMNVEV (reference sequence). This CDR3 contains 14 residues. Trimming took 2 bases from V and 6 from J, leaving 13 bases between them. The CDR3 nucleotides read TGTGCCAGCAGTTTACGCCAGGGGTCGAATGGCTACACCTTC. Protein product: CASSLRQGSNGYTF.

The J gene is TRBJ1-1, the V gene TRBV9; TRBD1 is a possible D gene (5 bases). Germline V gene lookup returns CDR1 SGDLS and CDR2 YYNGEE. V was clipped by 0 bases and J by 3 bases, with 12 bases between them. CDR3 length: 15 residues. This CDR3 is CASSVEKEGYTEAFF. The CDR3 nucleotides read TGTGCCAGCAGCGTAGAAAAGGAGGGGTACACTGAAGCTTTCTTT.

The J gene is TRBJ1-5, the V gene TRBV7-9; TRBD1 matches 12 bases. The CDR3 spans 16 residues. Trimming at V came to 5 bases and at J to 6 bases, leaving 8 bases not matched to a gene. CDR1 and CDR2 (germline): SEHNR, FQNEAQ (reference sequence). The CDR3 nucleotides are TGTGCCAGCAGCCGTACCGGGACAGGGGGCAGTCAGCCCCAGCATTTT. The encoded protein is CASSRTGTGGSQPQHF.

The chain joins TRBV29-1 to TRBJ2-1; 13 bases line up with TRBD2. Germline V CDR1 and CDR2: SQVTM, ANQGSEA. This CDR3 region has 15 residues. V gave up 3 bases and J gave up 6 bases; unmatched junction bases: 5. For the CDR3, the DNA is TGCAGCGTTGACCCCGGACTAGCGGGAGTCAATGAGCAGTTCTTC. This codes for CSVDPGLAGVNEQFF.

The chain has TRBV5-1 and TRBJ1-6; D is possibly TRBD1 (5 bases). CDR1 and CDR2 from the germline V gene are SGHRS and YFSETQ. Trimming pared 1 base from V and 6 bases from J, leaving 11 bases between. The CDR3 extends over 15 amino acids. CDR3 in amino acids: CASSLLSGSNSPLHF. The CDR3 bases are TGCGCCAGCAGCTTGCTCTCAGGGTCTAATTCACCCCTCCACTTT.

This chain connects TRBV7-8 to TRBJ2-7, with 13 bases matching TRBD2. Germline V gene data show CDR1 as SGHVS and CDR2 as FQNEAQ. Losses at the gene ends were 5 bases for V and 0 bases for J; bases not matched to a gene: 1. This CDR3 is 15 amino acids long. The CDR3 nucleotides are TGTGCCAGCAGCGGACTAGCGGGAGTCTCCTACGAGCAGTACTTC. Translating it yields CASSGLAGVSYEQYF.

This rearrangement joins TRBV6-1 to TRBJ2-7, with 8 nucleotides matching TRBD1. Trimming cost V 3 bases and J 3 bases; bases outside gene matches: 7. The CDR3 spans 15 residues. Germline CDR1 and CDR2: MNHNS and SASEGT. The CDR3 region is CASSDPHRGYYEQYF. CDR3 sequence (DNA): TGTGCCAGCAGTGACCCGCACAGGGGGTACTACGAGCAGTACTTC.

V is TRBV5-8 and J is TRBJ1-5, with D unclear. In germline, CDR1 is SGHTS, CDR2 YDEGEE. V gave up 2 bases and J gave up 4 bases, with 10 bases separating them. The CDR3 runs to 14 residues. The CDR3 sequence is CASSFRTGNQPQHF. Written as DNA, the CDR3 is TGTGCCAGCAGCTTCAGGACTGGGAATCAGCCCCAGCATTTT.

The genes are TRBV28 and TRBJ1-2; 9 bases agree with TRBD1. Germline V gene sequence: CDR1 MDHEN, CDR2 SYDVKM. The ends lost 8 bases at V and 5 bases at J; junction bases unmatched: 6. CDR3 length equals 13 residues. CDR3 coding DNA: TGTGCCAGCCGGGGGACAGGGATTTATGGCTACACCTTC. It is translated as CASRGTGIYGYTF.

This clone was counted a single time. This chain links TRBV2 with TRBJ2-1, with 12 bases identical to TRBD2. The ends lost 10 bases at V and 7 bases at J; junction bases unmatched: 5. The CDR3 length is 13 residues. In germline, CDR1 is SNHLY, CDR2 FYNNEI. CDR3 sequence (DNA): TGTGCCATTGGGACTAGCGGGTTAAATGAGCAGTTCTTC. Translating gives CAIGTSGLNEQFF.

V is TRBV27 and J is TRBJ1-5; 9 bases match TRBD1. The length of the CDR3 is 15 residues. Germline V gene sequence: CDR1 MNHEY, CDR2 SMNVEV (reference sequence). Unmatched junction bases numbered 8, after V lost 6 bases and J lost 5 bases. CDR3 coding DNA: TGTGCCAGCAGAAAGGGACAGGGAAACTATCAGCCCCAGCATTTT. This codes for CASRKGQGNYQPQHF.

The chain is built from TRBV5-1 and TRBJ1-6; 8 positions agree with TRBD1. This CDR3 region has 13 residues. Per germline, CDR1 SGHRS and CDR2 YFSETQ. The V segment lost 0 bases and the J segment 13 bases; nucleotides outside the gene matches: 3. The chain's CDR3 is CASSLDRGAPLHF. In nucleotides, the CDR3 is TGCGCCAGCAGCTTGGACAGGGGGGCGCCCCTCCACTTT.

The chain employs TRBV4-1 and TRBJ2-7; tentative D call: TRBD2 (6 bases). The CDR3 contains 14 residues. V was shortened by 5 bases and J by 1 base, with 12 bases between the two germline ends. The germline V gene encodes CDR1 MGHRA and CDR2 YSYEKL. CDR3 in DNA: TGCGCCAGCAGCGGAGTGGCGGGATCCTACGAGCAGTACTTC. Translation gives CASSGVAGSYEQYF.

Concerning this clone itself: The sample contains more than one DNA sequence encoding this CDR3. V is TRBV29-1 and J is TRBJ2-3, with 8 bases fitting TRBD1. The germline CDR1 and CDR2 sequences are SQVTM and ANQGSEA. This CDR3 has 13 residues. V lost 7 bases to trimming and J lost 2 bases; unmatched junction nucleotides: 5. The CDR3: CSARQGSTDTQYF. The CDR3 nucleotides read TGCAGCGCCCGACAGGGGTCCACAGATACGCAGTATTTT.

The CDR3, as DNA: TGTGCCAGCTTAGGGACATTCCAAGAGACCCAGTACTTC. It specifies CASLGTFQETQYF. The chain has TRBV11-2 and TRBJ2-5, with D maybe TRBD1 (6 bases). V lost 8 bases, J lost 1 base, and 11 bases lay in between. The germline gives CDR1 SGHAT, CDR2 FQNNGV. This CDR3 has 13 amino acids.